Listed below are T cell receptor beta chains from one sample, sequenced in a study of blood T cell repertoires in COVID-19. Sequencing used immunoSEQ multiplex PCR; TCRdb keeps in-frame clones, though not all of them. Of about 41,000 clones in the sample, around 80% were seen once. The sample comprised peripheral blood. Source of these receptors: a woman of 80 years or more with active or convalescent COVID-19. Both conserved end residues are part of each CDR3. The D gene is left open where the match is weak. Rows give clone size only sometimes, using once, few, many, or a class for an expanded clone.

clone size: NA
J gene: TRBJ1-1
V gene: TRBV7-9
D gene: NA
CDR3 DNA: TGTGCCAGCAGCTTACACAGGGATGTGAACACTGAAGCTTTCTTT
CDR3 protein: CASSLHRDVNTEAFF

clone size: NA
J gene: TRBJ2-1
V gene: TRBV2
D gene: TRBD2
CDR3 DNA: TGTGCCAGCACCCTGGGACTAGCGGTTGTGAATGAGCAGTTCTTC
CDR3 protein: CASTLGLAVVNEQFF

clone size: NA
J gene: TRBJ2-3
V gene: TRBV6-2/TRBV6-3
D gene: NA
CDR3 DNA: TGTGCCAGCAGTTACTTAGGGGGAAATGCAGATACGCAGTATTTT
CDR3 protein: CASSYLGGNADTQYF

clone size: NA
J gene: TRBJ1-1
V gene: TRBV5-4
D gene: TRBD1
CDR3 DNA: TGTGCCAGCAGCTCAACAGGGGGCCCGGTTGGCACTGAAGCTTTCTTT
CDR3 protein: CASSSTGGPVGTEAFF

clone size: few
J gene: TRBJ2-2
V gene: TRBV11-2
D gene: NA
CDR3 DNA: TGTGCCAGCAGCTTAGAGCGAACTGGTAACACCGGGGAGCTGTTTTTT
CDR3 protein: CASSLERTGNTGELFF

clone size: few
J gene: TRBJ1-5
V gene: TRBV7-6
D gene: TRBD1
CDR3 DNA: TGTGCCAGCAGCAAGAGATGCGGGACAGGGGCAAATCAGCCCCAGCATTTT
CDR3 protein: CASSKRCGTGANQPQHF

clone size: once
J gene: TRBJ2-7
V gene: TRBV11-2
D gene: NA
CDR3 DNA: TGTGCCAGCAGCTCTTCCTACGAGCAGTACTTC
CDR3 protein: CASSSSYEQYF

clone size: NA
J gene: TRBJ2-7
V gene: TRBV6-5
D gene: TRBD1
CDR3 DNA: TGTGCCAGCAGGACCGGGACAGGGTCATACGAGCAGTACTTC
CDR3 protein: CASRTGTGSYEQYF

clone size: NA
J gene: TRBJ2-5
V gene: TRBV25-1
D gene: NA
CDR3 DNA: TGTGCCAGCAGTTCAGGACAGCCAACACGAGAGACCCAGTACTTC
CDR3 protein: CASSSGQPTRETQYF

clone size: NA
J gene: TRBJ1-2
V gene: TRBV7-9
D gene: TRBD1
CDR3 DNA: TGTGCCAGCAGCTTCGACAGGGCCTATGGCTACACCTTC
CDR3 protein: CASSFDRAYGYTF

clone size: NA
J gene: TRBJ2-2
V gene: TRBV2
D gene: TRBD1
CDR3 DNA: TGTGCCAGCAGTGTGTGGGACAGGGCCACCGGGGAGCTGTTTTTT
CDR3 protein: CASSVWDRATGELFF

clone size: few
J gene: TRBJ1-1
V gene: TRBV4-3
D gene: NA
CDR3 DNA: TGCGCCAGCAGCCAAGATGTGGCCACTGAAGCTTTCTTT
CDR3 protein: CASSQDVATEAFF

clone size: once
J gene: TRBJ1-2
V gene: TRBV3-1/TRBV3-2
D gene: TRBD1
CDR3 DNA: TGTGCCAGCAGCCACGGGACAGGTCTTAACTATGGCTACACCTTC
CDR3 protein: CASSHGTGLNYGYTF

clone size: NA
J gene: TRBJ1-1
V gene: TRBV18
D gene: TRBD1
CDR3 DNA: TGTGCCAGCTCACCACCGCTTAGGACAGGGGGTAAAACTGAAGCTTTCTTT
CDR3 protein: CASSPPLRTGGKTEAFF

clone size: NA
J gene: TRBJ1-5
V gene: TRBV6-2/TRBV6-3
D gene: NA
CDR3 DNA: TGTGCCAGCAGTTACTCGATCAGGGAGGGTCAGCCCCAGCATTTT
CDR3 protein: CASSYSIREGQPQHF

clone size: once
J gene: TRBJ2-3
V gene: TRBV10-3
D gene: TRBD2
CDR3 DNA: TGTGCCATCAGTGGGGGACTAGCGGGAGTAAGTGGGAGCACAGATACGCAGTATTTT
CDR3 protein: CAISGGLAGVSGSTDTQYF

clone size: NA
J gene: TRBJ1-5
V gene: TRBV27
D gene: NA
CDR3 DNA: TGTGCCAGCAGTTACACGGGAGGTCAGCCCCAGCATTTT
CDR3 protein: CASSYTGGQPQHF

clone size: NA
J gene: TRBJ1-5
V gene: TRBV30
D gene: NA
CDR3 DNA: TGTGCCTGGAGTGGGGGAGGATCCGAGGCGGATCAGCCCCAGCATTTT
CDR3 protein: CAWSGGGSEADQPQHF

clone size: NA
J gene: TRBJ1-5
V gene: TRBV19
D gene: TRBD1
CDR3 DNA: TGTGCCAGTAGTCTCGCCGGGACAGGGGGAAATATGCCCCAGCATTTT
CDR3 protein: CASSLAGTGGNMPQHF

clone size: few
J gene: TRBJ1-1
V gene: TRBV19
D gene: TRBD1
CDR3 DNA: TGTGCCAGTAGTCGTCCAGACAGGGGGCCAACTGAAGCTTTCTTT
CDR3 protein: CASSRPDRGPTEAFF

clone size: once
J gene: TRBJ2-3
V gene: TRBV9
D gene: TRBD2
CDR3 DNA: TGTGCCAGCAGTGGACTAGCGGGAGGTTCGGATACGCAGTATTTT
CDR3 protein: CASSGLAGGSDTQYF

clone size: NA
J gene: TRBJ2-2
V gene: TRBV5-1
D gene: TRBD2
CDR3 DNA: TGCGCCAGCAGCCAATCTCTAGCGGCGAACACCGGGGAGCTGTTTTTT
CDR3 protein: CASSQSLAANTGELFF

clone size: NA
J gene: TRBJ1-1
V gene: TRBV19
D gene: NA
CDR3 DNA: TGTGCCAGTAGTATAGAGTGGAGTAACACTGAAGCTTTCTTT
CDR3 protein: CASSIEWSNTEAFF

clone size: NA
J gene: TRBJ2-1
V gene: TRBV24-1
D gene: TRBD2
CDR3 DNA: TGTGCCACCAGTGTAAGCGGGACCTACAATGAGCAGTTCTTC
CDR3 protein: CATSVSGTYNEQFF

clone size: NA
J gene: TRBJ1-2
V gene: TRBV3-1/TRBV3-2
D gene: NA
CDR3 DNA: TGTGCCAGCAGCCAAGGTCCAGGGGCCTATGGCTACACCTTC
CDR3 protein: CASSQGPGAYGYTF

clone size: NA
J gene: TRBJ1-4
V gene: TRBV28
D gene: TRBD1
CDR3 DNA: TGTGCCAGCAGTTATGGGGGACAGGGGGCGCCCGGAGGGGAAAAACTGTTTTTT
CDR3 protein: CASSYGGQGAPGGEKLFF

clone size: NA
J gene: TRBJ2-3
V gene: TRBV10-3
D gene: TRBD2
CDR3 DNA: TGTGCCATCAATAGCGGGAGGGCCTCTGGTGGTACAGATACGCAGTATTTT
CDR3 protein: CAINSGRASGGTDTQYF

clone size: once
J gene: TRBJ1-4
V gene: TRBV27
D gene: NA
CDR3 DNA: TGTGCCAGCAGTTCGGCAGGGGTGAAACTGTTTTTT
CDR3 protein: CASSSAGVKLFF

clone size: NA
J gene: TRBJ2-3
V gene: TRBV18
D gene: TRBD1
CDR3 DNA: TGTGCCAGCTCACCAACAGGGGTACAAGATACGCAGTATTTT
CDR3 protein: CASSPTGVQDTQYF

clone size: many
J gene: TRBJ1-1
V gene: TRBV2
D gene: TRBD1
CDR3 DNA: TGTGCCAGCAGCGACAGGGGCAGTGAAGCTTTCTTT
CDR3 protein: CASSDRGSEAFF

clone size: NA
J gene: TRBJ1-2
V gene: TRBV6-1
D gene: NA
CDR3 DNA: TGTGCCAGCAGTGAAGCGTCAGGCCTGTCTAACTATGGCTACACCTTC
CDR3 protein: CASSEASGLSNYGYTF

clone size: few
J gene: TRBJ2-1
V gene: TRBV5-1
D gene: TRBD2
CDR3 DNA: TGCGCCAGCAGCTTGGCGGGGGGGCTAAAGTACAATGAGCAGTTCTTC
CDR3 protein: CASSLAGGLKYNEQFF

clone size: NA
J gene: TRBJ1-3
V gene: TRBV28
D gene: TRBD1
CDR3 DNA: TGTGCCAGCACGTCGACAGGGGCGATCTCTGGAAACACCATATATTTT
CDR3 protein: CASTSTGAISGNTIYF

clone size: NA
J gene: TRBJ2-3
V gene: TRBV3-1/TRBV3-2
D gene: NA
CDR3 DNA: TGTGCCAGCAGCTCTATGACTTTCACAGATACGCAGTATTTT
CDR3 protein: CASSSMTFTDTQYF

clone size: NA
J gene: TRBJ2-4
V gene: TRBV28
D gene: NA
CDR3 DNA: TGTGCCAGCAGTGCCCTCTACAGGGACCAGTACTTC
CDR3 protein: CASSALYRDQYF

clone size: once
J gene: TRBJ2-1
V gene: TRBV5-6
D gene: NA
CDR3 DNA: TGTGCCAGCAGCTTAACACAGGAGTTCTACAATGAGCAGTTCTTC
CDR3 protein: CASSLTQEFYNEQFF

clone size: few
J gene: TRBJ2-1
V gene: TRBV29-1
D gene: TRBD2
CDR3 DNA: TGCAGCGTATTAAGGCTACTAGCGGTTAACAATGAGCAGTTCTTC
CDR3 protein: CSVLRLLAVNNEQFF

clone size: NA
J gene: TRBJ2-1
V gene: TRBV10-3
D gene: NA
CDR3 DNA: TGTGCCATCACCGGGGAGCACAATGAGCAGTTCTTC
CDR3 protein: CAITGEHNEQFF

clone size: NA
J gene: TRBJ2-1
V gene: TRBV19
D gene: TRBD2
CDR3 DNA: TGTGCCAGTAGTAAAGGACTAGCGGGCCATGAGCAGTTCTTC
CDR3 protein: CASSKGLAGHEQFF

clone size: NA
J gene: TRBJ2-5
V gene: TRBV4-2
D gene: NA
CDR3 DNA: TGTGCCAGCAGCCAAGATTTCGGCGGCCAAGAGACCCAGTACTTC
CDR3 protein: CASSQDFGGQETQYF